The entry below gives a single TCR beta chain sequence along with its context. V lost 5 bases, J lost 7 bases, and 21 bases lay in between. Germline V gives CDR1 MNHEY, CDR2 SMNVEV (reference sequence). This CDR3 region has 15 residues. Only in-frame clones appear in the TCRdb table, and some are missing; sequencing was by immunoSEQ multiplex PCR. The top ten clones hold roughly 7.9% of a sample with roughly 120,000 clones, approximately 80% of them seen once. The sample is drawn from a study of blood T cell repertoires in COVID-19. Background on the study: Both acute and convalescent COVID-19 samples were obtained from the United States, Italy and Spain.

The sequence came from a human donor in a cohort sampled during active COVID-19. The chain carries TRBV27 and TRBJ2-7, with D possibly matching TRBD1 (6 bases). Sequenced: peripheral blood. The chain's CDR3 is CASSPIGTGFGEQYF. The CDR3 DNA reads TGTGCCAGCAGTCCGATAGGAACAGGGTTCGGGGAGCAGTACTTC.